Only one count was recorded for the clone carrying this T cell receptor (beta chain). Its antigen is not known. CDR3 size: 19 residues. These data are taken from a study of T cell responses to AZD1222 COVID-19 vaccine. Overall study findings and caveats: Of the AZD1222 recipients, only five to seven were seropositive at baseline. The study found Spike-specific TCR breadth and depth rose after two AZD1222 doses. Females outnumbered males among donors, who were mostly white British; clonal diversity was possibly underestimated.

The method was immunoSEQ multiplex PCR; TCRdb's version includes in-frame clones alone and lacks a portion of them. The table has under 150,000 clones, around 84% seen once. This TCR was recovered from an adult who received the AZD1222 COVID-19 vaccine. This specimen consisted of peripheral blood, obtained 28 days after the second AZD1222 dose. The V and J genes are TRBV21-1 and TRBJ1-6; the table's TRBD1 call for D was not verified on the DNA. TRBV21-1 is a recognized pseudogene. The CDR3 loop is CASSRMGMRAGMFNSPLHF. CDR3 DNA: TGTGCCAGCAGCAGAATGGGAATGCGAGCAGGGATGTTTAATTCACCCCTCCACTTT.